This T cell receptor beta chain was identified during a study of regulatory T cells in long-lasting Graves disease. Time point: newly diagnosed GD, antithyroid drugs for less than 3 months. RNA from PBMCs was the source of the TCR library. This clonotype was counted at least ten times. iRepertoire HTBI primers and Arm-PCR of CDR3 regions built TCR beta libraries. TCRdb itself ran the multiplex PCR reads through MiXCR, one entry per CDR3 protein. Of 350,000 to 550,000 distinct CDR3 sequences in the sample, roughly 17% were seen once. The ends lost 3 bases at V and 4 bases at J; junction bases unmatched: 5. Germline CDR1 and CDR2: ENHRY and SYGVKD. CDR3 size: 14 residues. These data are also associated with another study on T cells in Graves' hyperthyroidism and ophthalmopathy.

The sample here was peripheral blood mononuclear cells (PBMCs), taken at new diagnosis, from a patient treated with antithyroid drugs. The source of this sequence is a woman in her late teens or twenties with Graves disease. The rearrangement links TRBV10-3 to TRBJ2-7; 8 bases fit TRBD2. CDR3: CAISEPGLEYEQYF. The CDR3 region has the DNA TGTGCCATCAGTGAACCGGGACTAGAATACGAGCAGTACTTC.